This is a list of T cell receptor beta chains from one sample in a study of control samples from healthy donors and cancer patients. This table comes from immunoSEQ multiplex PCR, and its TCRdb copy is limited to in-frame clones, with some not included. This sample has some 30,000 clones, with 90% to 95% found just once. Sequenced: PBMCs. Source of these receptors: a man aged 45 to 65 with lung cancer. The CDR3 runs from the conserved cysteine through the conserved F or W. A D gene is named only where the DNA matches it firmly. Clone size is not always given. Where it is, it says once, few, many or a class for expanded clones.

D: TRBD1
J: TRBJ1-2
V: TRBV19
size: .
DNA: TGTGCCAGTAGTGCCCGGGACAGTGTTAACTATGGCTACACCTTC
CDR3: CASSARDSVNYGYTF

D: TRBD2
J: TRBJ2-2
V: TRBV4-2
size: .
DNA: TGTGCCAGCAGCCAAGGGACTAGCGGGGCGAACACCGGGGAGCTGTTTTTT
CDR3: CASSQGTSGANTGELFF

D: TRBD1
J: TRBJ2-3
V: TRBV9
size: .
DNA: TGTGCCAGCAGCCCCGGGACAGACCTAATTGGCACAGATACGCAGTATTTT
CDR3: CASSPGTDLIGTDTQYF

D: TRBD1
J: TRBJ2-5
V: TRBV18
size: .
DNA: TGTGCCAGCTCACCAGGCACAGGGGAAGAGACCCAGTACTTC
CDR3: CASSPGTGEETQYF

D: .
J: TRBJ1-2
V: TRBV5-4
size: .
DNA: TGTGCCAGCAGCTTGGAGGGGAGGAACTATGGCTACACCTTC
CDR3: CASSLEGRNYGYTF

D: TRBD2
J: TRBJ2-3
V: TRBV7-2
size: .
DNA: TGTGCCAGCGGGGGGGGGACTAGCACAGATACGCAGTATTTT
CDR3: CASGGGTSTDTQYF

D: .
J: TRBJ1-2
V: TRBV7-2
size: .
DNA: TGTGCCAGCAGCCGCGGACGGACCGTAGGGCATGGCTACACCTTC
CDR3: CASSRGRTVGHGYTF

D: TRBD2
J: TRBJ2-7
V: TRBV30
size: once
DNA: TGTGCCTGGAGTGGCGGCGGGGGGCAGTACTTC
CDR3: CAWSGGGGQYF

D: .
J: TRBJ2-2
V: TRBV28
size: .
DNA: TGTGCCAGCAGTTTGTGGACAGCTCAGACCGGGGAGCTGTTTTTT
CDR3: CASSLWTAQTGELFF

D: .
J: TRBJ2-7
V: TRBV3-1/TRBV3-2
size: .
DNA: TGTGCCAGCAGCAGGTCCCCCTACGAGCAGTACTTC
CDR3: CASSRSPYEQYF

D: TRBD2
J: TRBJ2-3
V: TRBV7-3
size: .
DNA: TGTGCCAGCAGCTTATGGTCAGCGGGGAGCACAGATACGCAGTATTTT
CDR3: CASSLWSAGSTDTQYF

D: TRBD1
J: TRBJ1-6
V: TRBV5-5
size: .
DNA: TGTGCCAGCAGCTTGGACAGGGGATTAAATTTTAATTCACCCCTCCACTTT
CDR3: CASSLDRGLNFNSPLHF

D: TRBD1
J: TRBJ2-7
V: TRBV6-2/TRBV6-3
size: .
DNA: TGTGCCAGCAGTAAAACTCCGGGACAGCGTTTCGGCTCCTACGAGCAGTACTTC
CDR3: CASSKTPGQRFGSYEQYF

D: TRBD2
J: TRBJ2-1
V: TRBV7-2
size: .
DNA: TGTGCCAGCAGCTTAGTGGTAGCGGGGGAACGTGAGCAGTTCTTC
CDR3: CASSLVVAGEREQFF

D: .
J: TRBJ2-5
V: TRBV6-6
size: .
DNA: TGTGCCAGCAGTTATAACCAGGACAGCCAAGAGACCCAGTACTTC
CDR3: CASSYNQDSQETQYF

D: .
J: TRBJ1-1
V: TRBV7-2
size: .
DNA: TGTGCCAGCAGCTTAGTATCGGTGGACACTGAAGCTTTCTTT
CDR3: CASSLVSVDTEAFF

D: .
J: TRBJ1-2
V: TRBV10-3
size: .
DNA: TGTGCCATCAGTAGCGAGGACCGCCCGGGAACCTTC
CDR3: CAISSEDRPGTF

D: .
J: TRBJ2-1
V: TRBV4-3
size: .
DNA: TGCGCCAGCAGCCAAGAATGGCAGGGGCCTTTCTCCTACAATGAGCAGTTCTTC
CDR3: CASSQEWQGPFSYNEQFF

D: .
J: TRBJ2-7
V: TRBV3-1/TRBV3-2
size: .
DNA: TGTGCCAGCAGCCAAGACCGCTACGAGCAGTACTTC
CDR3: CASSQDRYEQYF

D: .
J: TRBJ1-2
V: TRBV30
size: .
DNA: TGTGCCTGGAGTTATCCACCAAACGGCTATGGCTACACCTTC
CDR3: CAWSYPPNGYGYTF

D: TRBD1
J: TRBJ2-1
V: TRBV29-1
size: .
DNA: TGCAGCGCTGAGAGGGGACAGGGGTGGACCAATGAGCAGTTCTTC
CDR3: CSAERGQGWTNEQFF

D: .
J: TRBJ2-2
V: TRBV19
size: .
DNA: TGTGCCACCCAAGTACGGGGAGACGGGGAGCTGTTTTTT
CDR3: CATQVRGDGELFF

D: .
J: TRBJ1-2
V: TRBV7-2
size: .
DNA: TGTGCCAGCAGCTTACTTGAGAATGGCTACACCTTC
CDR3: CASSLLENGYTF

D: .
J: TRBJ1-1
V: TRBV18
size: .
DNA: TGTGCCAGCTCTAGTACAGGAGGGAACACTGAAGCTTTCTTT
CDR3: CASSSTGGNTEAFF

D: .
J: TRBJ2-2
V: TRBV4-3
size: .
DNA: TGCGCCAGCAGCCAAGGGGAGGACACCGGGGAGCTGTTTTTT
CDR3: CASSQGEDTGELFF

D: .
J: TRBJ1-5
V: TRBV6-2/TRBV6-3
size: few
DNA: TGTGCCAGCAGCTTACAGGTCCTGGGAAATCAGCCCCAGCATTTT
CDR3: CASSLQVLGNQPQHF

D: .
J: TRBJ2-3
V: TRBV27
size: few
DNA: TGTGCCAGCAGTTTGAGGGTGATGGCGGATACGCAGTATTTT
CDR3: CASSLRVMADTQYF

D: .
J: TRBJ1-4
V: TRBV19
size: .
DNA: TGTGCCAGTACCCACCGGACAGCAAATGAAAAACTGTTTTTT
CDR3: CASTHRTANEKLFF

D: .
J: TRBJ2-5
V: TRBV12-5
size: once
DNA: TGTGCTAGTGGATCCCTCGACCAAGAGACCCAGTACTTC
CDR3: CASGSLDQETQYF

D: TRBD1
J: TRBJ1-1
V: TRBV6-5
size: .
DNA: TGTGCCAGCAAGAGAACAGGGGAGACTGAAGCTTTCTTT
CDR3: CASKRTGETEAFF

D: .
J: TRBJ1-6
V: TRBV5-5
size: few
DNA: TGTGCCAGCAGCTTGGGAAACCTTGATAATTCACCCCTCCACTTT
CDR3: CASSLGNLDNSPLHF

D: .
J: TRBJ2-7
V: TRBV6-2/TRBV6-3
size: .
DNA: TGTGCCAGCAGTTACAGGAAGTCCTACGAGCAGTACTTC
CDR3: CASSYRKSYEQYF

D: TRBD1
J: TRBJ1-2
V: TRBV27
size: few
DNA: TGTGCCAGCAGTTTATCCCCGGACAGGGGGGGCTACACCTTC
CDR3: CASSLSPDRGGYTF

D: TRBD1
J: TRBJ2-5
V: TRBV6-2/TRBV6-3
size: .
DNA: TGTGCCAGCAGTGGGACAGCTAAAGAGACCCAGTACTTC
CDR3: CASSGTAKETQYF

D: .
J: TRBJ1-5
V: TRBV27
size: .
DNA: TGTGCCAGCAGTTTGCAGTTGCGCCAGCCCCAGCATTTT
CDR3: CASSLQLRQPQHF

D: TRBD1
J: TRBJ1-2
V: TRBV2
size: .
DNA: TGTGCCAGCAGCGCCGGACAGGGCCTCCTTAACTATGGCTACACCTTC
CDR3: CASSAGQGLLNYGYTF

D: .
J: TRBJ2-2
V: TRBV24-1
size: .
DNA: TGTGCCACCAGTGACCCCCAGGGAGTCTTCGGGGAGCTGTTTTTT
CDR3: CATSDPQGVFGELFF

D: .
J: TRBJ2-3
V: TRBV5-5
size: .
DNA: TGTGCCAGCAGCTGGGGACGTGGCTTCGAGACAGATACGCAGTATTTT
CDR3: CASSWGRGFETDTQYF

D: .
J: TRBJ2-3
V: TRBV20-1
size: .
DNA: TGCAGTGCTCGTTGGGCAGATACGCAGTATTTT
CDR3: CSARWADTQYF

D: .
J: TRBJ2-1
V: TRBV28
size: .
DNA: TGTGCCAGCAGGGGGGACTCCTACAATGAGCAGTTCTTC
CDR3: CASRGDSYNEQFF

D: TRBD1
J: TRBJ1-2
V: TRBV30
size: few
DNA: TGTGCCTGGAGTACAGGACAGGGGGCTGAAGGCTACACCTTC
CDR3: CAWSTGQGAEGYTF

D: TRBD2
J: TRBJ2-3
V: TRBV18
size: .
DNA: TGTGCCAGCTCACCACCCCGAGCGGGGGGGACAGATACGCAGTATTTT
CDR3: CASSPPRAGGTDTQYF

D: TRBD1
J: TRBJ2-1
V: TRBV24-1
size: .
DNA: TGTGCCACCAGTGTCACCTGGGACAGGGAAGATTACAATGAGCAGTTCTTC
CDR3: CATSVTWDREDYNEQFF

D: .
J: TRBJ1-2
V: TRBV7-2
size: .
DNA: TGTGCCAGCAGCAACCCCGGCAGGACCCTCTATGGCTACACCTTC
CDR3: CASSNPGRTLYGYTF

D: .
J: TRBJ2-1
V: TRBV6-2/TRBV6-3
size: .
DNA: TGTGCCAGCAGTTATCCGACAGGCAGCTCCTACAATGAGCAGTTCTTC
CDR3: CASSYPTGSSYNEQFF

D: .
J: TRBJ2-5
V: TRBV28
size: once
DNA: TGTGCCAGCAGTCGTATAGGCCAAGAGACCCAGTACTTC
CDR3: CASSRIGQETQYF

D: TRBD1
J: TRBJ2-3
V: TRBV6-6
size: .
DNA: TGTGCCAGCAGCCGTAGACAGGGGGCTCTGCCAGATACGCAGTATTTT
CDR3: CASSRRQGALPDTQYF

D: TRBD2
J: TRBJ2-6
V: TRBV19
size: .
DNA: TGTGCCAGTAGAGAGCGGGGGGGCCCCAACGTCCTGACTTTC
CDR3: CASRERGGPNVLTF

D: .
J: TRBJ1-5
V: TRBV6-5
size: .
DNA: TGTGCCAGCAGTTACTCGAGTCTGAATAATCAGCCCCAGCATTTT
CDR3: CASSYSSLNNQPQHF